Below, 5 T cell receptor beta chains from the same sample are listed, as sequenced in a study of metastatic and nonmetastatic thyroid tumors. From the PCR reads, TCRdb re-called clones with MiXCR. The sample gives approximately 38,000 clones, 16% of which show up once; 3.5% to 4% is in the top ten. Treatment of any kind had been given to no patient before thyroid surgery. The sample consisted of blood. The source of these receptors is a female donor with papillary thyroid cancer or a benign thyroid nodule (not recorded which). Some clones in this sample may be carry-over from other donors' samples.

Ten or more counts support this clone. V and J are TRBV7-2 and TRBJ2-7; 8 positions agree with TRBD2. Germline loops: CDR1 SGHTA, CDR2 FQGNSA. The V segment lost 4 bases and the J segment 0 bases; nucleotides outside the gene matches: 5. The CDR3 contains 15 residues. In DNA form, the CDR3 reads TGTGCCAGCAGCTCCCCGCGGGGGGTCTCCTACGAGCAGTACTTC. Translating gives CASSSPRGVSYEQYF.

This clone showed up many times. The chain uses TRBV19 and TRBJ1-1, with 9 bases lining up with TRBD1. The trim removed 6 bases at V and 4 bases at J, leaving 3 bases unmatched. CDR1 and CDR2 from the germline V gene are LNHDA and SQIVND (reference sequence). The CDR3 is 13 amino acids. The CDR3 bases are TGTGCCAGTAGAGGGACAGGGCTCACTGAAGCTTTCTTT. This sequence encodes CASRGTGLTEAFF. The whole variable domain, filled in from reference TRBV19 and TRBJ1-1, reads DGGITQSPKYLFRKEGQNVTLSCEQNLNHDAMYWYRQDPGQGLRLIYYSQIVNDFQKGDIAEGYSVSREKKESFPLTVTSAQKNPTAFYLCASRGTGLTEAFFGQGTRLTVV.

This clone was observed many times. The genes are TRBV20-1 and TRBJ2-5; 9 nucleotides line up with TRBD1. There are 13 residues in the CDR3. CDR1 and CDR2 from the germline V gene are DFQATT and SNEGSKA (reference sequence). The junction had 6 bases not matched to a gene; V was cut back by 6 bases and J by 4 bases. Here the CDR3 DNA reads TGCAGTGCACGGGACAGGGCCCGAGAGACCCAGTACTTC. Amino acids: CSARDRARETQYF.

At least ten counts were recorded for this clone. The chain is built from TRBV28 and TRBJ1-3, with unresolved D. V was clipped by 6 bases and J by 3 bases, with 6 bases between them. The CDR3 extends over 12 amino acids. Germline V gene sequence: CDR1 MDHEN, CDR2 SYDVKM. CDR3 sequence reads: CASRPSGNTIYF. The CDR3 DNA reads TGTGCCAGCAGGCCCAGTGGAAACACCATATATTTT.

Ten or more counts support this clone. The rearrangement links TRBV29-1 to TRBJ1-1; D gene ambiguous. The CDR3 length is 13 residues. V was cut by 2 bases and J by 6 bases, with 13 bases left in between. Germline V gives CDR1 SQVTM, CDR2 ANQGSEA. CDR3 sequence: CSVEHPPHPEAFF. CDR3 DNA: TGCAGCGTTGAACACCCCCCCCACCCTGAAGCTTTCTTT. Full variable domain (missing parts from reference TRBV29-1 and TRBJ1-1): SAVISQKPSRDICQRGTSLTIQCQVDSQVTMMFWYRQQPGQSLTLIATANQGSEATYESGFVIDKFPISRPNLTFSTLTVSNMSPEDSSIYLCSVEHPPHPEAFFGQGTRLTVV.